This entry lists 23 T cell receptor beta chains sequenced from one sample in a study of radiotherapy plus CTLA-4 blockade in lung cancer. TCRdb's copy holds only in-frame clones and misses some; the assay was immunoSEQ multiplex PCR. The sample carries approximately 94,000 clones, approximately 78% recorded once. This specimen was peripheral blood, taken from a patient treated with radiotherapy plus ipilimumab. The source is a human donor with non-small cell lung cancer that progressed on radiotherapy plus ipilimumab.

The V call is TRBV18, the J call TRBJ2-2; D tentatively fits TRBD1 or TRBD2 (5 bases each). V dropped 0 bases and J dropped 8 bases, with 13 bases sitting between them. This CDR3 has 15 residues. In germline, CDR1 is KGHSH, CDR2 LQKENI. The CDR3 spells CASSPPPGSIGELFF. CDR3 DNA: TGTGCCAGCTCACCACCCCCAGGGAGCATTGGGGAGCTGTTTTTT.

The chain recombines TRBV29-1 with TRBJ2-1, with 12 bases matching TRBD2. Germline CDR1 and CDR2: SQVTM and ANQGSEA. The CDR3 runs 14 residues. After removal of 7 bases from V and 9 bases from J, the junction contained 10 bases not matched to a gene. The CDR3 sequence is CSGPLAGGPGEQFF. DNA of the CDR3: TGCAGCGGACCTCTAGCGGGAGGGCCGGGTGAGCAGTTCTTC.

The chain links TRBV2 to TRBJ2-1, with 9 bases matching TRBD1. The CDR3 consists of 17 residues. V dropped 6 bases and J dropped 3; count of bases not matched to a gene: 12. Germline CDR1 and CDR2: SNHLY and FYNNEI. The CDR3 DNA reads as TGTGCCAGCAGCCGATCTATCGAGGACAGGGGCTACAATGAGCAGTTCTTC. Translated, it gives CASSRSIEDRGYNEQFF.

The gene calls are TRBV30 and TRBJ1-1, with D unresolved. The CDR3 has 11 amino acids. Trimming stripped 3 bases from V and 3 bases from J, with 5 bases between. Germline V gives CDR1 GTSNPN, CDR2 SVGIG (reference sequence). CDR3 in amino acids: CAWRDHTEAFF. The DNA of the CDR3 is TGTGCCTGGAGAGATCACACTGAAGCTTTCTTT.

The rearrangement joins TRBV18 to TRBJ1-1; TRBD1 might be the D (5 bases). The length of the CDR3 is 14 residues. V lost 3 bases and J 0 bases, leaving 8 bases between the germline ends. Per germline, CDR1 KGHSH and CDR2 LQKENI. CDR3 region: CASSPRQMNTEAFF. The CDR3 coding sequence is TGTGCCAGCTCACCGAGACAGATGAACACTGAAGCTTTCTTT.

This rearrangement joins TRBV11-2 to TRBJ1-2; D gene uncertain. This CDR3 spans 13 amino acids. Trimming removed 4 bases from V and 6 bases from J, with 12 bases in between. The germline gives CDR1 SGHAT, CDR2 FQNNGV. DNA for the CDR3: TGTGCCAGCAGCTGGACGGGAGAGGATGGCTACACCTTC. Translation gives CASSWTGEDGYTF.

The rearrangement uses TRBV19 and TRBJ2-1; a weak D match, TRBD1 (6 bases). This CDR3 region has 12 residues. V was trimmed by 5 bases and J by 10 bases, leaving 12 bases between them. CDR1 is LNHDA and CDR2 is SQIVND in the germline V gene (reference sequence). The CDR3, as DNA: TGTGCCAGTAGTCAAGACAGGCGGGAGCAGTTCTTC. Its translation: CASSQDRREQFF.

This chain uses TRBV10-3 with TRBJ1-5; 10 nucleotides line up with TRBD1. The CDR3 runs to 13 residues. The V gene's germline CDR1 is ENHRY and CDR2 SYGVKD. V dropped 10 bases and J dropped 5; count of bases not matched to a gene: 5. CDR3 loop: CATGQGGDQPQHF. Written as DNA, the CDR3 is TGTGCCACCGGACAGGGGGGTGATCAGCCCCAGCATTTT.

The chain uses TRBV10-1 and TRBJ2-2; no firm D call. This CDR3 is 14 amino acids long. Germline V CDR1 and CDR2: WNHNN, SYGVQD (reference sequence). Trimming took off 4 bases at V and 0 bases at J, with 6 bases between the two ends. The CDR3 region has the DNA TGCGCCAGCAGTGGGCAGACGAACACCGGGGAGCTGTTTTTT. Protein: CASSGQTNTGELFF.

V usage is TRBV7-8 and J usage is TRBJ2-1; no clear D. CDR1 and CDR2 (germline): SGHVS, FQNEAQ. The V and J ends lost 3 bases and 5 bases respectively, with 14 bases between them. The CDR3 is made up of 15 amino acids. The CDR3 bases are TGTGCCAGCAGCTTTAGCAGGACGGTCCACAATGAGCAGTTCTTC. This gives the protein CASSFSRTVHNEQFF. Drawing the rest from reference TRBV7-8 and TRBJ2-1, the complete variable domain is GAGVSQSPRYKVAKRGQDVALRCDPISGHVSLFWYQQALGQGPEFLTYFQNEAQLDKSGLPSDRFFAERPEGSVSTLKIQRTQQEDSAVYLCASSFSRTVHNEQFFGPGTRLTVL.

This chain connects TRBV9 to TRBJ1-1; TRBD1 agrees at 7 bases. After removal of 5 bases from V and 1 base from J, the junction contained 5 bases not matched to a gene. CDR3 size: 14 residues. CDR1 and CDR2 from the germline V gene are SGDLS and YYNGEE. The CDR3, as DNA: TGTGCCAGCAGTTCGGACAGGAAGAACACTGAAGCTTTCTTT. Translating it yields CASSSDRKNTEAFF.

The chain uses TRBV19 and TRBJ2-1; 12 bases align to TRBD2. Germline CDR1 is LNHDA and CDR2 is SQIVND (reference sequence). The CDR3 length is 15 residues. The ends lost 4 bases at V and 7 bases at J; junction bases unmatched: 5. The CDR3 loop is CASSTTSGRKNEQFF. For the CDR3, the DNA is TGTGCCAGTAGTACTACTAGCGGGAGGAAGAATGAGCAGTTCTTC.

The chain joins TRBV10-1 to TRBJ2-5; D may be TRBD2 (5 bases). The CDR3 totals 13 residues. In germline, CDR1 is WNHNN, CDR2 SYGVQD (reference sequence). Trimming removed 4 bases at V and 1 base at J, with 7 bases between. CDR3: CASSVSAQETQYF. The CDR3 DNA sequence: TGCGCCAGCAGTGTTAGCGCCCAAGAGACCCAGTACTTC.

This chain links TRBV28 with TRBJ1-5, with D unresolved. Trimming pared 5 bases from V and 7 bases from J, leaving 24 bases between. The CDR3 has 17 amino acids. Germline V gene data show CDR1 as MDHEN and CDR2 as SYDVKM. The CDR3 loop is CASSILNTGPRGQPQHF. The CDR3 coding sequence is TGTGCCAGCAGTATACTAAACACGGGCCCGAGAGGACAGCCCCAGCATTTT.

The chain has TRBV7-8 and TRBJ2-1, with 7 bases aligning to TRBD1. Trimming took 1 base from V and 3 from J; bases not matched to a gene: 9. The CDR3 contains 17 residues. Germline V gives CDR1 SGHVS, CDR2 FQNEAQ. The CDR3 protein is CASSLVFGQALYNEQFF. The CDR3 DNA reads as TGTGCCAGCAGCTTAGTGTTTGGACAGGCACTCTACAATGAGCAGTTCTTC.

The chain is built from TRBV9 and TRBJ2-1; weak D call: TRBD2 (5 bases). The CDR3 sequence is 15 residues long. Trimming stripped 0 bases from V and 8 bases from J, with 15 bases between. Per the germline V gene, CDR1 is SGDLS and CDR2 is YYNGEE. Written as DNA, the CDR3 is TGTGCCAGCAGCGTAGCTCTAGCCGCCATCGATGAGCAGTTCTTC. This translates into CASSVALAAIDEQFF.

This chain's CDR3 is CASPLGRDPYEQYV. The CDR3, as DNA: TGTGCCAGCCCCCTCGGACGGGACCCCTACGAGCAGTACGTC. J is TRBJ2-7 and V is TRBV6-5; the D call may be TRBD1 or TRBD2 (5 bases each). In germline, CDR1 is MNHEY, CDR2 SVGAGI. This CDR3 is 14 amino acids long. Trimming removed 8 bases at V and 2 bases at J, with 16 bases between.

CDR3 in amino acids: CASTPGPGQGSYEQYV. The DNA for the CDR3 is TGTGCCAGCACTCCCGGCCCGGGACAGGGGTCCTACGAGCAGTACGTC. The chain uses TRBV6-6 and TRBJ2-7, with 10 bases that match TRBD1. The CDR3 length is 16 residues. The junction had 10 bases not matched to a gene; V was cut back by 7 bases and J by 1 base. Germline V gene lookup returns CDR1 MNHNY and CDR2 SVGAGI (reference sequence).

In DNA, the CDR3 is TGTGCCAGCAGTGATTGGCTAGCGGGACACAATGAGCAGTTCTTC. It specifies CASSDWLAGHNEQFF. V and J are TRBV6-1 and TRBJ2-1, with TRBD2 identical over 9 bases. The CDR3 runs 15 residues. CDR1 is MNHNS and CDR2 is SASEGT in the germline V gene. Trimming cost V 3 bases and J 5 bases; bases outside gene matches: 5.

V is TRBV18 and J is TRBJ1-2, with a possible D match to TRBD1 (5 bases). Deletions cut 5 bases from V and 7 bases from J, with 20 bases between. The CDR3 runs to 15 residues. Germline V gene data show CDR1 as KGHSH and CDR2 as LQKENI. This CDR3 is CASSAGTQRGGGYTF. The CDR3 coding sequence is TGTGCCAGCTCAGCCGGGACCCAGCGCGGTGGTGGCTACACCTTC. The whole variable domain, remainder taken from reference TRBV18 and TRBJ1-2, is NAGVMQNPRHLVRRRGQEARLRCSPMKGHSHVYWYRQLPEEGLKFMVYLQKENIIDESGMPKERFSAEFPKEGPSILRIQQVVRGDSAAYFCASSAGTQRGGGYTFGSGTRLTVV.

The chain links TRBV5-1 to TRBJ2-1, with TRBD2 matching over 15 bases. CDR1 is SGHRS, CDR2 YFSETQ, per germline. V lost 4 bases and J lost 9; bases outside the gene matches: 11. The CDR3 length is 17 residues. CDR3 region: CASSPGLAGGPGGEQFF. In DNA, the CDR3 is TGCGCCAGCAGCCCCGGACTAGCGGGAGGGCCGGGGGGTGAGCAGTTCTTC.

The CDR3 sequence: CASSMGKGYEQYF. DNA of the CDR3: TGTGCCAGTAGTATGGGAAAAGGCTACGAGCAGTACTTC. V is TRBV19 and J is TRBJ2-7; D is undetermined. V lost 3 bases, J lost 3 bases, and 9 bases lay in between. The CDR3 is 13 amino acids. Germline V gene data show CDR1 as LNHDA and CDR2 as SQIVND (reference sequence).

This rearrangement joins TRBV28 to TRBJ2-3; 11 bases line up with TRBD2. CDR1 and CDR2 from the germline V gene are MDHEN and SYDVKM. The trim removed 6 bases at V and 4 bases at J, leaving 9 bases unmatched. CDR3 length: 16 residues. CDR3 bases: TGTGCCAGCAGCTCCGAACTAGCGGGAGTATCAGATACGCAGTATTTT. Its protein product is CASSSELAGVSDTQYF.